The T cell receptor (beta chain) described here comes from a study of T cell responses to AZD1222 COVID-19 vaccine. Study-wide results and caveats: Vaccine-associated CD4 TCRs ranged over spike, dominating at 160-218 and 743-854.

Some clones are missing from TCRdb's copy, which holds only in-frame ones; the method was immunoSEQ multiplex PCR. The sample lists about 180,000 clones, over 90% occurring once. The germline V and J ends were trimmed by 4 bases and 0 bases, with 14 bases remaining between them. The CDR3 sequence is 16 residues long. CDR1 is KGHDR and CDR2 is SFDVKD in the germline V gene. Comment on this clone: Its target is unknown.

The receptor was derived from an adult who received the AZD1222 COVID-19 vaccine. The sample in question was peripheral blood, obtained 28 days after the second AZD1222 dose. The chain is built from TRBV24-1 and TRBJ2-5; D is perhaps TRBD2 (5 bases). For the CDR3, the DNA is TGTGCCACCAGTGACTCACGGACTTTTTACCAAGAGACCCAGTACTTC. Protein sequence: CATSDSRTFYQETQYF.